Reported below is one T cell receptor (beta chain). Its antigen is undetermined. The CDR3 spans 14 residues. Trimming cost V 6 bases and J 5 bases, with 11 bases left between them. The V gene's germline CDR1 is LNHDA and CDR2 SQIVND (reference sequence). The sample originates from a study of vaccination and CD4 T cells after COVID-19. Turning to the study itself: Collection of post-vaccine samples followed dose two by a median about 72 days, spanning a range of 14 to 241.

The treatment: approximately 11-day PBMC culture with coronavirus spike peptide pools or control peptides (ViraFEST assay). Peptide pools at roughly 10 ug/ml, together with 8.5 to 10 IU/ml IL-2, were added to cultures of some 2.2 million PBMCs per well. Sequence data for DNA of cultured CD4+ T cells were generated by the Oncomine TCR Beta short-read assay. Each CDR3 protein is one row after TCRdb ran MiXCR on the PCR reads. Of under 5,500 distinct CDR3 sequences in the sample, over 65% were seen once. This sequence joins TRBV19 and TRBJ1-6; D is ambiguous. The receptor's source is a human donor who had recovered from COVID-19. Sample: CD4+ T cells from blood, cultured in vitro. This chain's CDR3 is CASRPPGDNSPLHF. The CDR3 coding sequence is TGTGCCAGTAGACCACCGGGAGATAATTCACCCCTCCACTTT. Variable domain in full (rest from reference TRBV19 and TRBJ1-6): DGGITQSPKYLFRKEGQNVTLSCEQNLNHDAMYWYRQDPGQGLRLIYYSQIVNDFQKGDIAEGYSVSREKKESFPLTVTSAQKNPTAFYLCASRPPGDNSPLHFGNGTRLTVT.